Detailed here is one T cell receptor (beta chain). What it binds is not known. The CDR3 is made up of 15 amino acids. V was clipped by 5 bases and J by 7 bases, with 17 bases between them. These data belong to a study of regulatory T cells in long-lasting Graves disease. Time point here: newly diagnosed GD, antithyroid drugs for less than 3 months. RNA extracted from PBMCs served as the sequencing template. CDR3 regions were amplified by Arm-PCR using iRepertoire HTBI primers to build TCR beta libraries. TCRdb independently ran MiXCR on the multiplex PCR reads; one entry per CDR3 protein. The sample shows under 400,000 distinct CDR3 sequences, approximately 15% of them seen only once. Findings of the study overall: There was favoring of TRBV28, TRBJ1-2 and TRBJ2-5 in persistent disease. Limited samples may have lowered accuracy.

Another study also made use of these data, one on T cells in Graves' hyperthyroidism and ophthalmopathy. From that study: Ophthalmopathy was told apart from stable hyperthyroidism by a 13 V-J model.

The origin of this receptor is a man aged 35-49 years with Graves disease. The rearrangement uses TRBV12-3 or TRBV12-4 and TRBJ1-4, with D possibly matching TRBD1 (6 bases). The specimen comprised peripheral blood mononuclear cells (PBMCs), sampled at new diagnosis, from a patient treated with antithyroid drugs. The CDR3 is CASSPYRVLGEKLFF. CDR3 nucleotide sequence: TGTGCCAGCAGTCCCTACAGGGTTCTTGGTGAAAAACTGTTTTTT.